The 12 T cell receptor beta chains below come from one sample, sequenced in a study of T-cell reconstitution after alpha-beta-depleted transplantation in children. Unique molecular identifiers were incorporated during preparation of the TCRbeta library. A single record per CDR3 protein comes from TCRdb applying MiXCR to the PCR reads. The table shows over 100,000 distinct CDR3 sequences, with 9% to 12% occurring only once. Sample: PBMCs, taken before TCRalphabeta/CD19-depleted stem cell transplant. Every receptor here comes from a boy between 2 and 10 years old with acute lymphoblastic leukemia, due to receive a stem cell transplant.

As for this clonotype: This may be a read error, as it is one base from a much larger clone. The V gene is TRBV28, the J gene TRBJ1-1; D remains ambiguous. The CDR3 is 16 amino acids. The germline gives CDR1 MDHEN, CDR2 SYDVKM. CDR3 sequence: CASSPPGRGLNTETFF. DNA for the CDR3: TGTGCCAGCAGCCCACCTGGCCGGGGTCTCAACACTGAAACTTTCTTT.

The chain recombines TRBV6-1 with TRBJ2-7; 8 bases match TRBD1. The CDR3 spans 13 residues. The V gene's germline CDR1 is MNHNS and CDR2 SASEGT. With V trimmed by 4 bases and J by 6 bases, 5 bases remained unmatched. The CDR3 loop reads CASSGNTGGEQYF. CDR3 coding DNA: TGTGCCAGCAGTGGAAACACAGGGGGCGAGCAGTACTTC.

This clonotype has a count of ten or more. This chain uses TRBV4-2 with TRBJ2-1; D is uncertain. Trimming removed 0 bases from V and 4 bases from J, with 7 bases in between. From germline, CDR1 is LGHNA and CDR2 YNFKEQ. The CDR3 sequence is 14 residues long. The CDR3 DNA reads TGTGCCAGCAGCCAAGAGTCCCTGTACAATGAGCAGTTCTTC. Its protein is CASSQESLYNEQFF.

This clonotype was counted only a few times. The rearrangement joins TRBV4-1 to TRBJ1-1; possible D gene TRBD1, 6 bases. Germline CDR1 is MGHRA and CDR2 is YSYEKL. The CDR3 spans 16 residues. Trimming removed 1 base from V and 0 bases from J, with 12 bases in between. The CDR3 loop is CASSQVGGHLNTEAFF. The CDR3 nucleotides are TGCGCCAGCAGCCAAGTCGGGGGACACCTGAACACTGAAGCTTTCTTT.

This clonotype was found many times. The chain recombines TRBV7-6 with TRBJ1-5; the D is unclear. The V end was cut by 1 base, the J end by 0 bases, with 7 bases between. Looked up from germline, CDR1 is SGHVS and CDR2 is FNYEAQ. The CDR3 loop spans 15 amino acids. The CDR3 DNA reads TGTGCCAGCAGCTTAGGCAGTGCTAGCAATCAGCCCCAGCATTTT. Its protein product is CASSLGSASNQPQHF.

This clonotype has a count of ten or more. The J gene is TRBJ1-2, the V gene TRBV6-5; D call uncertain. The CDR3 consists of 17 residues. Trimming left V 4 bases short and J 4 bases short, with 22 bases between. Germline-derived CDR1 and CDR2 are MNHEY and SVGAGI. CDR3 nucleotides: TGTGCCAGCAGTTTCGAGTCTAGCAGCCTCCGGCGCTATGGCTACACCTTC. This gives the protein CASSFESSSLRRYGYTF.

This clonotype was seen at least ten times. J is TRBJ2-1 and V is TRBV5-1; D is perhaps TRBD2 (6 bases). Trimming removed 3 bases at V and 6 bases at J, with 13 bases between. Germline loops: CDR1 SGHRS, CDR2 YFSETQ. The CDR3 totals 14 residues. The CDR3 loop reads CASSSGGVGNEQFF. CDR3 DNA: TGCGCCAGCAGCTCCGGGGGAGTCGGCAATGAGCAGTTCTTC. Drawing the rest from reference TRBV5-1 and TRBJ2-1, the complete variable domain is KAGVTQTPRYLIKTRGQQVTLSCSPISGHRSVSWYQQTPGQGLQFLFEYFSETQRNKGNFPGRFSGRQFSNSRSEMNVSTLELGDSALYLCASSSGGVGNEQFFGPGTRLTVL.

This clonotype was seen more than once but under ten times. This chain joins TRBV29-1 and TRBJ1-2, with D perhaps matching TRBD1 (5 bases). The CDR3 consists of 14 residues. V was shortened by 1 base and J by 3 bases, with 12 bases between the two germline ends. Germline V CDR1 and CDR2: SQVTM, ANQGSEA. Here the CDR3 reads CSVEGAGGYYGYTF. The CDR3 DNA follows: TGCAGCGTTGAAGGGGCGGGGGGATACTATGGCTACACCTTC.

This clonotype occurred a few times. This rearrangement joins TRBV2 to TRBJ2-1; 15 nucleotides line up with TRBD2. The CDR3 totals 20 residues. CDR1 and CDR2 (germline): SNHLY, FYNNEI. Germline trimming cut 7 bases from V and 2 bases from J; bases unmatched to any gene: 15. The CDR3 sequence: CASNVPDGTSGRLTYNEQFF. CDR3 nucleotide sequence: TGTGCCAGCAACGTCCCCGACGGGACTAGCGGGAGGTTAACCTACAATGAGCAGTTCTTC.

The chain is built from TRBV10-3 and TRBJ2-5; unclear D gene. Germline V gene data show CDR1 as ENHRY and CDR2 as SYGVKD. This CDR3 contains 12 residues. Trimming shortened V by 3 bases and J by 4 bases, and 6 bases separated the two germline ends. Here the CDR3 DNA reads TGTGCCATCAGTGATGAACTAGAGACCCAGTACTTC. It is translated as CAISDELETQYF.

This clonotype was counted many times. The chain has TRBV20-1 and TRBJ1-3; tentatively, D is TRBD1 (5 bases). Germline V gene data show CDR1 as DFQATT and CDR2 as SNEGSKA (reference sequence). CDR3 size: 14 residues. Trimming left V 6 bases short and J 5 bases short, with 17 bases between. The CDR3 region has the DNA TGCAGTGCCAACGACAGCGGCCGTAGAAACACCATATATTTT. Amino acids: CSANDSGRRNTIYF.

The CDR3 is CASSGSSNEQFF. CDR3 DNA sequence: TGTGCCAGCAGCGGTAGTTCTAATGAGCAGTTCTTC. This sequence joins TRBV11-2 and TRBJ2-1; unclear D gene. Germline CDR1 and CDR2: SGHAT and FQNNGV. V lost 5 bases and J 7 bases, leaving 9 bases between the germline ends. The CDR3 extends over 12 amino acids.